Sequencing of this TCR beta chain was carried out in a study of blood T cell repertoires in COVID-19. The wider study: Samples came from the United States, Italy and Spain, spanning acute and convalescent COVID-19. Sample material is recorded as cDNA or gDNA derived from T cells, B-cell-depleted T cells, or PBMCs.

Study processing details: Estimation of nucleated cell counts relied on the amplification of reference gene primers. Sequencing used immunoSEQ multiplex PCR; TCRdb keeps in-frame clones, though not all of them. That table is the source of V, J and clone size, and D and trimming were worked out from the DNA. The table lists roughly 200,000 clones, around 79% of them singletons. This clone appeared a few times. Seattle researchers signed up patients amid active infection and tracked them longitudinally. The CDR3 covers 15 residues. The V gene's germline CDR1 is SGHRS and CDR2 YFSETQ. Trimming pared 4 bases from V and 1 base from J, leaving 14 bases between.

This chain connects TRBV5-1 to TRBJ1-2, with D possibly matching TRBD1 (5 bases). The sequencing sample was made of peripheral blood. The clonotype originates from a woman aged 40-49 years with COVID-19, enrolled during active disease. CDR3 sequence (DNA): TGCGCCAGCAGCCCCATTGACAGAATTAACTATGGCTACACCTTC. Residues: CASSPIDRINYGYTF.